What follows describes a single T cell receptor beta chain. Per germline, CDR1 SGHRS and CDR2 YFSETQ. The CDR3 extends over 15 amino acids. After removal of 5 bases from V and 7 bases from J, the junction contained 8 bases not matched to a gene. These data belong to a study of blood T cell repertoires in COVID-19. In the study overall: There were acute and convalescent COVID-19 samples, and they came from the United States, Italy and Spain. Sample material is recorded as cDNA or gDNA derived from T cells, B-cell-depleted T cells, or PBMCs.

As originally analysed: Nucleated cell number was recorded as an estimate derived from reference gene primer amplification. Sequenced by immunoSEQ multiplex PCR; TCRdb stores in-frame clones only, minus some. The V and J calls and the clone size are those of that table, but D and trimming were determined from the DNA. The sample includes 200,000 to 300,000 clones, approximately 89% seen only once; the top ten take about 9.8%. The specimen was peripheral blood. The chain recombines TRBV5-1 with TRBJ2-3; TRBD2 matches 12 bases. This clonotype was obtained from a man between 35 and 55 years old who had recovered from COVID-19. As DNA, the CDR3 is TGCGCCAGCAGTCCTAGCGGGGGGGCCGGTTATACGCAGTATTTT. This translates into CASSPSGGAGYTQYF.